Given below is one TCR beta chain in context. Some clones are missing from TCRdb's copy, which holds only in-frame ones; the method was immunoSEQ multiplex PCR. Found here are some 19,000 clones, roughly 43% of them singletons; the top ten hold 1.5% to 2%. The culture paired approximately 200,000 irradiated violet-dye-labeled stimulators with approximately 200,000 CFSE-labeled responders. The CDR3 is made up of 12 amino acids. In germline, CDR1 is SGHNT, CDR2 YYREEE (reference sequence). V was pared by 4 bases and J by 5 bases, with 9 bases between. This sample was taken from a study of graft-versus-host responses after intestinal transplantation.

This TCR was sampled from a human patient who received an intestinal transplant. The chain uses TRBV5-4 and TRBJ2-5; D call uncertain. The sequencing here drew on alloreactive CD8+ T cells from a mixed lymphocyte reaction culture, taken before intestinal transplant. As for subset: CFSE-low proliferating T cells sorted from approximately six-day pre-transplant mixed lymphocyte reaction (GvH or HvG direction). The CDR3 loop reads CASSLGRETQYF. For the CDR3, the DNA is TGTGCCAGCAGCCTTGGGCGGGAGACCCAGTACTTC.